This T cell receptor (beta chain) was obtained from a study of follicular helper T cells after annual influenza vaccination. This clone was seen just once. Its antigen remains unidentified. Sequencing of TCRB used Survey level resolution. Sequencing was performed with immunoSEQ multiplex PCR; in TCRdb, only in-frame clones are kept and a portion is missing. The data contain about 11,000 clones, over 80% of them singletons. Per the germline V gene, CDR1 is SGHTA and CDR2 is FQGNSA. V was cut by 5 bases and J by 0 bases, with 10 bases left in between. This CDR3 comprises 14 residues. Points from the study as a whole: Change in circulating plasmablasts correlated with ICOS+CD38+ cTfh clonality change.

The sequence came from an adult who received the influenza vaccine. Sequenced material: CXCR5- memory CD4+ T cells sorted from blood, taken 6 weeks after influenza vaccination. The rearrangement links TRBV7-2 to TRBJ2-5; weak D call: TRBD1 (5 bases). CDR3 coding DNA: TGTGCCAGCAGCCTACCAGGGCACCAAGAGACCCAGTACTTC. This encodes CASSLPGHQETQYF.